This TCR beta chain was recorded in a study of T cell responses to AZD1222 COVID-19 vaccine. The ends were cut back, 5 bases at V and 0 bases at J, with 2 bases in the middle. This CDR3 comprises 11 residues. The germline CDR1 and CDR2 sequences are MDHEN and SYDVKM. The count of this clone is one. Clones were read by immunoSEQ multiplex PCR, and TCRdb kept only the in-frame ones, dropping some. The table has about 130,000 clones, around nine tenths seen once. The chain recombines TRBV28 with TRBJ2-7; D is unclear. The receptor was derived from an adult who received the AZD1222 COVID-19 vaccine. The sequencing here drew on peripheral blood, taken 28 days after the second AZD1222 dose. This CDR3 reads CASSNSYEQYF. The CDR3 DNA reads TGTGCCAGCAGTAACTCCTACGAGCAGTACTTC.